This entry lists 5 T cell receptor beta chains sequenced from one sample in a study of cytomegalovirus exposure and HLA in healthy donors. PCR primers comprised 60 Vbeta and 13 Jbeta primers. Some clones are missing from TCRdb's copy, which holds only in-frame ones; the method was immunoSEQ multiplex PCR. This sample yields about 160,000 clones, of which about 60% are seen a single time; roughly 6.8% belongs to the top ten. The sequencing sample was made of PBMCs. These receptors came from a woman in her fifties or sixties in good health and CMV-seropositive.

The chain uses TRBV2 and TRBJ2-1; TRBD2 matches at 11 bases. CDR3 size: 15 residues. Germline CDR1 and CDR2: SNHLY and FYNNEI. After removal of 4 bases from V and 5 bases from J, the junction contained 4 bases not matched to a gene. The CDR3 loop is CASSGLAGFDNEQFF. The CDR3 DNA follows: TGTGCCAGCAGTGGACTAGCGGGATTCGACAATGAGCAGTTCTTC.

The chain recombines TRBV9 with TRBJ2-1; the D gene is possibly TRBD2 (5 bases). The CDR3 covers 12 residues. Trimming took 3 bases from V and 9 from J, leaving 10 bases between them. Per germline, CDR1 SGDLS and CDR2 YYNGEE. CDR3 bases: TGTGCCAGCAGCGAGCTAGCAGGTGAGCAGTTCTTC. It yields the protein CASSELAGEQFF.

This sequence joins TRBV9 and TRBJ2-3; TRBD2 matches 10 bases. CDR3 size: 15 residues. Germline CDR1 reads SGDLS; CDR2 reads YYNGEE. V trimming: 4 bases; J trimming: 4 bases; junction bases outside the gene matches: 6. CDR3 sequence reads: CASSPLAGAPDTQYF. In nucleotides, the CDR3 is TGTGCCAGCAGCCCCCTAGCGGGAGCCCCAGATACGCAGTATTTT.

The chain joins TRBV6-1 to TRBJ2-5; 8 bases align to TRBD2. The trim removed 8 bases at V and 4 bases at J, leaving 6 bases unmatched. The CDR3 is 13 amino acids. Per germline, CDR1 MNHNS and CDR2 SASEGT. CDR3 DNA: TGTGCCAGCGCCGGGAGGGGAAGAGAGACCCAGTACTTC. It is translated as CASAGRGRETQYF.

This clone came up a few times. V usage is TRBV28 and J usage is TRBJ2-2; TRBD2 aligns across 14 bases. The CDR3 length is 16 residues. In germline, CDR1 is MDHEN, CDR2 SYDVKM. The V and J ends lost 4 bases and 8 bases, in that order; junction bases with no gene match: 6. The CDR3: CASSSAGLAGVGELFF. DNA of the CDR3: TGTGCCAGCAGTTCTGCGGGACTAGCGGGAGTAGGGGAGCTGTTTTTT.